What follows describes a single T cell receptor (beta chain). As originally analysed: Amplification of reference gene primers was used by the study to estimate nucleated cell counts. Some clones are missing from TCRdb's copy, which holds only in-frame ones; the method was immunoSEQ multiplex PCR. The DNA was the basis for D and trimming; V, J and clone size are from that table. The table lists roughly 100,000 clones, less than 95% of them singletons. Germline CDR1 and CDR2: SGHRS and YFSETQ. With 3 bases clipped from V and 2 bases from J, the junction kept 7 bases outside the gene matches. This CDR3 has 16 residues. The sample is drawn from a study of blood T cell repertoires in COVID-19. On the study more broadly: Acute and convalescent COVID-19 samples came from the United States, Italy and Spain. In each case, the material was cDNA or gDNA derived from T cells, B-cell-depleted T cells, or PBMCs.

The clonotype originates from a man aged 45-65 years with acute or convalescent COVID-19. The chain joins TRBV5-1 to TRBJ2-2, with 7 positions matching TRBD1. Sequencing was done on a sample of peripheral blood. The CDR3 spells CASSSYGTDNTGELFF. In nucleotides, the CDR3 is TGCGCCAGCAGCTCTTACGGGACAGACAACACCGGGGAGCTGTTTTTT.